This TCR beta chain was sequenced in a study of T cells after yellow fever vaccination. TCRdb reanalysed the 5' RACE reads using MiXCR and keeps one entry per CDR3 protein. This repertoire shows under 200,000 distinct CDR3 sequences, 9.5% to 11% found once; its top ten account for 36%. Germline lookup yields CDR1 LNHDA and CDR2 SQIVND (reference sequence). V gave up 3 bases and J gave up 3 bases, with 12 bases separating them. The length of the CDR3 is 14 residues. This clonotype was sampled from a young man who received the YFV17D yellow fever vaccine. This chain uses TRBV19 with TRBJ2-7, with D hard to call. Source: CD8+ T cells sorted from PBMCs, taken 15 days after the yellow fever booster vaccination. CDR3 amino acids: CASSIPAPIYEQYF. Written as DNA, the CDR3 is TGTGCCAGTAGTATCCCCGCCCCGATCTACGAGCAGTACTTC.